These 28 T cell receptor beta chains were all obtained from the same sample, sequenced in a study of cytomegalovirus exposure and HLA in healthy donors. Primers for the PCR totalled 60 Vbeta and 13 Jbeta. Sequencing was performed with immunoSEQ multiplex PCR; in TCRdb, only in-frame clones are kept and a portion is missing. The table lists 130,000 to 150,000 clones, over 8% of them singletons. The material sequenced was PBMCs. These receptors came from a male donor in good health and CMV-seronegative.

The genes are TRBV29-1 and TRBJ2-1, with TRBD1 as a possible D gene (6 bases). This CDR3 has 14 amino acids. The germline V gene has CDR1 SQVTM and CDR2 ANQGSEA. V was shortened by 0 bases and J by 7 bases, with 13 bases between the two germline ends. As DNA, the CDR3 is TGCAGCGTTGAAGATTGGACAGTAGGGAATGAGCAGTTCTTC. It encodes CSVEDWTVGNEQFF.

This clone has more than one count but fewer than ten. This chain links TRBV28 with TRBJ2-2, with TRBD1 as a possible D gene (6 bases). Germline lookup yields CDR1 MDHEN and CDR2 SYDVKM. The CDR3 has 16 amino acids. V was cut by 3 bases and J by 0 bases, with 11 bases left in between. The CDR3 DNA reads as TGTGCCAGCAGTTTGAGGGCAGGGGCGAACACCGGGGAGCTGTTTTTT. The encoded protein is CASSLRAGANTGELFF.

The chain combines TRBV27 with TRBJ1-5; D is ambiguous. The V gene lost 3 bases and the J gene lost 3 bases, with 15 bases spanning the gap. The germline CDR1 and CDR2 sequences are MNHEY and SMNVEV (reference sequence). The CDR3 has 16 amino acids. CDR3 nucleotides: TGTGCCAGCAGTTTTCGGAATACGGAGTTCAATCAGCCCCAGCATTTT. Encoded protein: CASSFRNTEFNQPQHF.

V is TRBV6-6 and J is TRBJ1-5; D is possibly TRBD1 (5 bases). V was trimmed by 7 bases and J by 2 bases, leaving 12 bases between them. The length of the CDR3 is 14 residues. Germline values: CDR1 MNHNY, CDR2 SVGAGI (reference sequence). The CDR3 spells CASIEGGGNQPQHF. The CDR3 coding sequence is TGTGCCAGCATTGAGGGAGGGGGCAATCAGCCCCAGCATTTT.

This clone occurred a few times. The chain couples TRBV10-3 to TRBJ2-7; D unresolved. V gave up 6 bases and J gave up 4 bases, with 16 bases separating them. The CDR3 contains 14 residues. The germline gives CDR1 ENHRY, CDR2 SYGVKD. The CDR3 DNA is TGTGCCATCAGGCAACAGCTCTCTACGTACGAGCAGTACTTC. Its translation: CAIRQQLSTYEQYF.

The rearrangement links TRBV5-8 to TRBJ1-1; TRBD1 might be the D (6 bases). Deletions cut 5 bases from V and 0 bases from J, with 11 bases between. CDR3 size: 14 residues. Germline CDR1 SGHTS, CDR2 YDEGEE. The CDR3 sequence is CASRYREMNTEAFF. The DNA of the CDR3 is TGTGCCAGCAGGTACAGGGAGATGAACACTGAAGCTTTCTTT.

This clone was seen a few times. This chain joins TRBV6-5 and TRBJ1-1; tentative D call: TRBD1 (6 bases). The CDR3 runs to 16 residues. The V gene lost 2 bases and the J gene lost 0 bases, with 13 bases spanning the gap. Per germline, CDR1 MNHEY and CDR2 SVGAGI. The CDR3 DNA follows: TGTGCCAGCAGTTACGTGGGGGCAGGGATGAACACTGAAGCTTTCTTT. Its translation: CASSYVGAGMNTEAFF.

V gene TRBV2 combines with J gene TRBJ2-1; TRBD2 matches at 11 bases. The V and J ends lost 6 bases and 4 bases, in that order; junction bases with no gene match: 11. Germline V gene lookup returns CDR1 SNHLY and CDR2 FYNNEI. The CDR3 is 17 residues long. This CDR3 reads CASRDETSGEPYNEQFF. The CDR3 nucleotides are TGTGCCAGCAGGGATGAGACTAGCGGGGAACCTTACAATGAGCAGTTCTTC.

A few counts support this clone. J is TRBJ1-4 and V is TRBV7-8; D may be TRBD1 (6 bases). V lost 4 bases and J 5 bases, leaving 14 bases between the germline ends. Germline V gives CDR1 SGHVS, CDR2 FQNEAQ. This CDR3 has 15 amino acids. CDR3 sequence reads: CASSWGGRGNEKLFF. The CDR3 nucleotides read TGTGCCAGCAGCTGGGGGGGCAGGGGAAATGAAAAACTGTTTTTT.

This clone was recorded a few times. This chain joins TRBV28 and TRBJ2-1, with D perhaps TRBD2 (6 bases). V lost 4 bases and J 8 bases, leaving 6 bases between the germline ends. Germline CDR1 is MDHEN and CDR2 is SYDVKM. The CDR3 runs 11 residues. CDR3 in amino acids: CASSWGDEQFF. The CDR3 nucleotides read TGTGCCAGCAGTTGGGGGGATGAGCAGTTCTTC.

The chain carries TRBV6-1 and TRBJ1-2; the match to TRBD1 covers 8 bases. J gave up 3 bases and V 7 bases, and 10 bases lay outside the gene matches. Germline-derived CDR1 and CDR2 are MNHNS and SASEGT. This CDR3 contains 15 residues. The CDR3 DNA sequence: TGTGCCAGCACCTTTTCACAGGGGGATCACTATGGCTACACCTTC. Translated, it gives CASTFSQGDHYGYTF.

This clone was detected only a few times. The rearrangement joins TRBV12-5 to TRBJ2-1; TRBD1 might be the D (6 bases). The CDR3 consists of 14 residues. Germline CDR1 LGHNT, CDR2 FRNRAP. Deletions cut 6 bases from V and 2 bases from J, with 11 bases between. CDR3 in amino acids: CASGAGGAYNEQFF. In DNA, the CDR3 is TGTGCTAGTGGCGCTGGGGGCGCCTACAATGAGCAGTTCTTC.

This clone was observed a few times. The chain couples TRBV9 to TRBJ2-7; the match to TRBD2 covers 7 bases. The germline CDR1 and CDR2 sequences are SGDLS and YYNGEE. J was trimmed by 2 bases and V by 0 bases; bases with no gene match: 8. The CDR3 is made up of 16 amino acids. This chain's CDR3 is CASSVATGGDPYEQYF. In nucleotides, the CDR3 is TGTGCCAGCAGCGTAGCTACTGGGGGGGACCCCTACGAGCAGTACTTC.

The chain is built from TRBV30 and TRBJ2-7; 9 bases are a match to TRBD1. CDR1 is GTSNPN and CDR2 is SVGIG in the germline V gene (reference sequence). The CDR3 contains 13 residues. The trim removed 5 bases at V and 0 bases at J, leaving 2 bases unmatched. For the CDR3, the DNA is TGTGCCTGGGACAGGGGGGCCTCCTACGAGCAGTACTTC. It specifies CAWDRGASYEQYF. Variable domain in full (rest from reference TRBV30 and TRBJ2-7): SQTIHQWPATLVQPVGSPLSLECTVEGTSNPNLYWYRQAAGRGLQLLFYSVGIGQISSEVPQNLSASRPQDRQFILSSKKLLLSDSGFYLCAWDRGASYEQYFGPGTRLTVT.

This clone was seen more than once but under ten times. The chain joins TRBV10-3 to TRBJ1-5; 7 bases are a match to TRBD1. The CDR3 is 16 amino acids. In germline, CDR1 is ENHRY, CDR2 SYGVKD. V was pared by 0 bases and J by 2 bases, with 4 bases of the junction left unmatched. CDR3 sequence reads: CAISESRRGGNQPQHF. As DNA, the CDR3 is TGTGCCATCAGTGAGTCGCGCAGGGGGGGCAATCAGCCCCAGCATTTT.

A word on this clone: Sequence at one end of the junction differs from germline and may be a read error. The chain recombines TRBV28 with TRBJ1-2; D is unclear. Per germline, CDR1 MDHEN and CDR2 SYDVKM. CDR3 length equals 11 residues. The CDR3 sequence is CASSYNYGYTF. In DNA form, the CDR3 reads TGTGCCAGCAGTTACAACTACGGCTACACCTTC.

The chain carries TRBV19 and TRBJ1-5; TRBD1 might be the D (6 bases). Trimming left V 2 bases short and J 2 bases short, with 19 bases between. The CDR3 is 18 amino acids. Germline V gene lookup returns CDR1 LNHDA and CDR2 SQIVND (reference sequence). CDR3 nucleotide sequence: TGTGCCAGTAGTATACTGACAGGATACCGTCCACGCAATCAGCCCCAGCATTTT. This translates into CASSILTGYRPRNQPQHF.

This clone came up a few times. This chain uses TRBV5-1 with TRBJ1-1; TRBD1 matches at 9 bases. Germline lookup yields CDR1 SGHRS and CDR2 YFSETQ. Trimming cost V 3 bases and J 5 bases; bases outside gene matches: 8. This CDR3 is 15 amino acids long. The CDR3 nucleotides read TGCGCCAGCAGCTCCTTGACAGGGGGGAGGACTGAAGCTTTCTTT. It translates to CASSSLTGGRTEAFF.

This clone has just a few counts. The chain joins TRBV5-4 to TRBJ1-3, with a weak D call TRBD1 (5 bases). The germline CDR1 and CDR2 sequences are SGHNT and YYREEE (reference sequence). V was pared by 0 bases and J by 0 bases, with 7 bases between. The CDR3 runs to 15 residues. CDR3 protein: CASSLGQFSGNTIYF. CDR3 DNA sequence: TGTGCCAGCAGCTTGGGACAGTTCTCTGGAAACACCATATATTTT. Supplemented by reference TRBV5-4 and TRBJ1-3, the full variable domain reads ETGVTQSPTHLIKTRGQQVTLRCSSQSGHNTVSWYQQALGQGPQFIFQYYREEENGRGNFPPRFSGLQFPNYSSELNVNALELDDSALYLCASSLGQFSGNTIYFGEGSWLTVV.

The DNA for the CDR3 is TGTGCCAGCAGTTTAGATATGGGGGGGTCATACGAGCAGTACTTC. It is translated as CASSLDMGGSYEQYF. This chain connects TRBV27 to TRBJ2-7, with TRBD2 identical over 7 bases. The germline CDR1 and CDR2 sequences are MNHEY and SMNVEV (reference sequence). V shed 2 bases and J 4 bases; nucleotides not matched to a gene: 8. The CDR3 totals 15 residues.

The chain recombines TRBV7-2 with TRBJ2-7; 10 bases are shared with TRBD2. The CDR3 loop spans 14 amino acids. The germline CDR1 and CDR2 sequences are SGHTA and FQGNSA. V trimming: 6 bases; J trimming: 2 bases; junction bases outside the gene matches: 4. CDR3 residues: CASSISGGTYEQYF. The DNA for the CDR3 is TGTGCCAGCAGTATTAGCGGGGGGACCTACGAGCAGTACTTC.

This clone was detected a few times. This chain uses TRBV9 with TRBJ2-1; D uncertain. This CDR3 comprises 15 residues. The V gene lost 0 bases and the J gene lost 0 bases, with 7 bases spanning the gap. Germline V gene sequence: CDR1 SGDLS, CDR2 YYNGEE. The CDR3: CASSVGGNSYNEQFF. DNA for the CDR3: TGTGCCAGCAGCGTAGGCGGAAACTCCTACAATGAGCAGTTCTTC.

The chain has TRBV7-2 and TRBJ1-2; the match to TRBD1 covers 9 bases. The germline CDR1 and CDR2 sequences are SGHTA and FQGNSA. After removal of 0 bases from V and 5 bases from J, the junction contained 4 bases not matched to a gene. The CDR3 contains 15 residues. CDR3 sequence reads: CASSLAGDRAYGYTF. Here the CDR3 DNA reads TGTGCCAGCAGCTTAGCGGGGGACAGGGCTTATGGCTACACCTTC. Full variable domain (remainder filled in from reference TRBV7-2 and TRBJ1-2): GAGVSQSPSNKVTEKGKDVELRCDPISGHTALYWYRQSLGQGLEFLIYFQGNSAPDKSGLPSDRFSAERTGGSVSTLTIQRTQQEDSAVYLCASSLAGDRAYGYTFGSGTRLTVV.

V and J are TRBV19 and TRBJ2-3; no firm D call. This CDR3 is 11 amino acids long. V shed 9 bases and J shed 0 bases, with 4 bases lying between them. Germline V CDR1 and CDR2: LNHDA, SQIVND (reference sequence). CDR3 coding DNA: TGTGCCAGCTTAAGCACAGATACGCAGTATTTT. Translation gives CASLSTDTQYF.

Only a few counts were recorded for this clone. This CDR3 reads CASSYGGVSNQPQHF. In nucleotides, the CDR3 is TGTGCCAGCAGTTACGGGGGGGTTAGCAATCAGCCCCAGCATTTT. This chain links TRBV6-6 with TRBJ1-5, with D tentatively TRBD1 (5 bases). Per germline, CDR1 MNHNY and CDR2 SVGAGI (reference sequence). This CDR3 region has 15 residues. Trimming cost V 2 bases and J 0 bases, with 8 bases left between them.

This clone appeared a few times. The chain is built from TRBV5-4 and TRBJ2-3, with TRBD1 identical over 10 bases. Losses at the gene ends were 4 bases for V and 2 bases for J; bases not matched to a gene: 7. Germline V gene data show CDR1 as SGHNT and CDR2 as YYREEE (reference sequence). The CDR3 sequence is 16 residues long. CDR3 nucleotides: TGTGCCAGCAGCGGAGGGACAGGGGTCGACACAGATACGCAGTATTTT. Translating it yields CASSGGTGVDTDTQYF.

Only a few counts were recorded for this clone. This chain joins TRBV27 and TRBJ2-7; no clear D gene. The CDR3 covers 14 residues. Germline V CDR1 and CDR2: MNHEY, SMNVEV (reference sequence). The V end lost 2 bases, the J end lost 3 bases, and 11 bases lay between the germline ends. CDR3 sequence (DNA): TGTGCCAGCAGTTTAGATGTAGCCAACTACGAGCAGTACTTC. Protein: CASSLDVANYEQYF.

The chain joins TRBV14 to TRBJ2-3; 7 bases are shared with TRBD1. After removal of 4 bases from V and 5 bases from J, the junction contained 6 bases not matched to a gene. Per germline, CDR1 SGHDN and CDR2 FVKESK. This CDR3 is built from 14 residues. CDR3 coding DNA: TGTGCCAGCAGCCTGCGGACAGGAGAAGATACGCAGTATTTT. It yields the protein CASSLRTGEDTQYF.